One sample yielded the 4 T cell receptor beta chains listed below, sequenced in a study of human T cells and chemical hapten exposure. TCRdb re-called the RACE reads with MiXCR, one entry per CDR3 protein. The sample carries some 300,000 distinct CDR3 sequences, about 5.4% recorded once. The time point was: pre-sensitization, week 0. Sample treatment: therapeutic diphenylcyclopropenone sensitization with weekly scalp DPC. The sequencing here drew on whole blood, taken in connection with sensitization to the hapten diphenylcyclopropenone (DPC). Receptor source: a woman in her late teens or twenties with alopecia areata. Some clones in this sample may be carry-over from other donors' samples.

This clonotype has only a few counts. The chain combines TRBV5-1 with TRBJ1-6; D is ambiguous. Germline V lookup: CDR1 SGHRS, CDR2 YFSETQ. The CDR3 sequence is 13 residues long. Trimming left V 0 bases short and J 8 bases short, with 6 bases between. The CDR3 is CASSLEPDSPLHF. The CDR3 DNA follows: TGCGCCAGCAGCTTGGAGCCGGATTCACCCCTCCACTTT.

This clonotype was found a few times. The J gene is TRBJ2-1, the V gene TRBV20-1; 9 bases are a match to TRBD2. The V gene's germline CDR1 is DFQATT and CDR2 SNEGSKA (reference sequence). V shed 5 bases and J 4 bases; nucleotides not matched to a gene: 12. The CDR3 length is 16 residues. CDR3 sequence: CSARLAGRTSYNEQFF. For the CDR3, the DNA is TGCAGTGCTCGGCTAGCGGGGCGAACATCATACAATGAGCAGTTCTTC.

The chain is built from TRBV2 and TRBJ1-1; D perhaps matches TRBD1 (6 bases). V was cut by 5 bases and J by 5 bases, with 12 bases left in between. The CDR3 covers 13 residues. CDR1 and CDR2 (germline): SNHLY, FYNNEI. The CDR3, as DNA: TGTGCCAGCAGTTATGTAAGGGGGACTGAAGCTTTCTTT. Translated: CASSYVRGTEAFF. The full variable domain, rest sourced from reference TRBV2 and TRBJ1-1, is EPEVTQTPSHQVTQMGQEVILRCVPISNHLYFYWYRQILGQKVEFLVSFYNNEISEKSEIFDDQFSVERPDGSNFTLKIRSTKLEDSAMYFCASSYVRGTEAFFGQGTRLTVV.

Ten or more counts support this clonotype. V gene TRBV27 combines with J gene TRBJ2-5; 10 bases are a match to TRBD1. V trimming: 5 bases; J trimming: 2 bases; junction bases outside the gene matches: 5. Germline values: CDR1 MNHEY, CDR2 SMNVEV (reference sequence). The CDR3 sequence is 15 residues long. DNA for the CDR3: TGTGCCAGCAGTCCTGGGACAGGGGTGCAAGAGACCCAGTACTTC. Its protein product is CASSPGTGVQETQYF.